Presented here are 31 T cell receptor beta chains from one specimen sequenced in a study of neurological immune-mediated disorders. One entry per CDR3 protein results from TCRdb running MiXCR on the 5' RACE reads. The table shows tens of thousands of distinct CDR3 sequences, with 3% to 3.5% occurring only once. The sequenced sample was PBMCs. These receptors were obtained from a man in his forties with multiple sclerosis.

This clonotype appeared many times. The chain combines TRBV10-3 with TRBJ1-2; D is unclear. This CDR3 has 13 amino acids. The V gene lost 3 bases and the J gene lost 6 bases, with 11 bases spanning the gap. Germline loops: CDR1 ENHRY, CDR2 SYGVKD. CDR3 sequence (DNA): TGTGCCATCAGTGACGGGCAGTCCGATGGCTACACCTTC. Residues: CAISDGQSDGYTF.

At least ten counts were recorded for this clonotype. V is TRBV6-5 and J is TRBJ2-1, with D maybe TRBD1 (5 bases). This CDR3 comprises 14 residues. V lost 2 bases to trimming and J lost 7 bases, with 12 bases between them. The V gene's germline CDR1 is MNHEY and CDR2 SVGAGI. In DNA form, the CDR3 reads TGTGCCAGCAGTTACGGGGCCGGCGTTAATGAGCAGTTCTTC. Amino acids: CASSYGAGVNEQFF.

This clonotype occurred many times. CDR3 protein: CASSQAGQQYYEQYF. The CDR3 DNA reads as TGTGCCAGCAGTCAGGCAGGACAGCAGTACTACGAGCAGTACTTC. The chain recombines TRBV7-8 with TRBJ2-7, with D possibly being TRBD1 (6 bases). V lost 6 bases and J lost 3, with 18 bases in between. The germline CDR1 and CDR2 sequences are SGHVS and FQNEAQ. CDR3 size: 15 residues.

Ten or more counts support this clonotype. The chain links TRBV20-1 to TRBJ2-1; 7 bases are shared with TRBD2. The ends lost 5 bases at V and 6 bases at J; junction bases unmatched: 10. Germline assignment: CDR1 DFQATT and CDR2 SNEGSKA (reference sequence). This CDR3 is 14 amino acids long. The CDR3 DNA sequence: TGCAGTGCTGGACTAGTCATGGCCATCAATGAGCAGTTCTTC. Its translation: CSAGLVMAINEQFF.

This clonotype has only a few counts. The rearrangement uses TRBV27 and TRBJ2-2, with a possible D match to TRBD2 (6 bases). The ends were cut back, 6 bases at V and 2 bases at J, with 13 bases in the middle. The germline V gene has CDR1 MNHEY and CDR2 SMNVEV (reference sequence). The CDR3 has 15 residues. DNA for the CDR3: TGTGCCAGCAGCTACGGGAGAATTAACACCGGGGAGCTGTTTTTT. This translates into CASSYGRINTGELFF.

The table lists this clonotype with many counts. The J gene is TRBJ2-3, the V gene TRBV20-1; 11 nucleotides agree with TRBD1. Per the germline V gene, CDR1 is DFQATT and CDR2 is SNEGSKA (reference sequence). The CDR3 loop spans 14 amino acids. V shed 5 bases, J shed 2 bases, and the junction held 3 bases outside the gene matches. CDR3 in amino acids: CSAPGQGATDTQYF. CDR3 sequence (DNA): TGCAGTGCTCCTGGACAGGGGGCCACAGATACGCAGTATTTT.

This clonotype was seen ten or more times. J is TRBJ1-1 and V is TRBV12-3 or TRBV12-4; no definite D call. The CDR3 runs 15 residues. Trimming left V 0 bases short and J 1 base short, with 9 bases between. The CDR3 spells CASSLAAGRNTEAFF. CDR3 nucleotide sequence: TGTGCCAGCAGTTTAGCTGCGGGTCGGAACACTGAAGCTTTCTTT.

About this clonotype itself: It may be a read error: a sequence one base away is much more abundant. CDR3 residues: CASSELVAVTGELFF. As DNA, the CDR3 is TGCGCCAGCAGCGAACTAGTGGCGGTCACCGGGGAGCTGTTTTTT. The V and J genes are TRBV5-1 and TRBJ2-2, with D possibly TRBD2 on 5 matching bases. Germline-derived CDR1 and CDR2 are SGHRS and YFSETQ. Trimming cost V 4 bases and J 4 bases, with 14 bases left between them. The CDR3 length is 15 residues.

At least ten counts were recorded for this clonotype. The V call is TRBV18, the J call TRBJ2-1; D may be TRBD2 (6 bases). V was cut by 8 bases and J by 4 bases, with 15 bases left in between. The CDR3 has 14 amino acids. Germline CDR1 KGHSH, CDR2 LQKENI. The CDR3 DNA follows: TGTGCCAGCGTTCGAGGCGGAGGGTACAATGAGCAGTTCTTC. It is translated as CASVRGGGYNEQFF. Based on the CDR3 plus reference TRBV18 and TRBJ2-1, the full variable domain is NAGVMQNPRHLVRRRGQEARLRCSPMKGHSHVYWYRQLPEEGLKFMVYLQKENIIDESGMPKERFSAEFPKEGPSILRIQQVVRGDSAAYFCASVRGGGYNEQFFGPGTRLTVL.

This clonotype occurred many times. CDR3 coding DNA: TGTGCCAGCAGCCCGAGGACAGGGGATCCAACTAATGAAAAACTGTTTTTT. Encoded protein: CASSPRTGDPTNEKLFF. The chain joins TRBV7-9 to TRBJ1-4; 9 bases fit TRBD1. CDR1 is SEHNR, CDR2 FQNEAQ, per germline (reference sequence). This CDR3 is 17 amino acids long. V trimming: 5 bases; J trimming: 0 bases; junction bases outside the gene matches: 7.

This clonotype was seen a handful of times. Just one base apart from a much larger clone, this may be a read error. This chain connects TRBV5-1 to TRBJ2-5; 8 nucleotides match TRBD1. Germline CDR1 reads SGHRS; CDR2 reads YFSETQ. There are 16 residues in the CDR3. The CDR3 sequence is CASSRTGFKDQETRYF. The CDR3 DNA follows: TGCGCCAGCAGCAGGACAGGGTTTAAAGACCAAGAGACCCGGTACTTC.

Ten or more counts support this clonotype. V is TRBV5-1 and J is TRBJ2-2, with 8 bases aligning to TRBD1. V lost 5 bases and J lost 6; bases outside the gene matches: 9. This CDR3 is built from 15 residues. Germline V gene sequence: CDR1 SGHRS, CDR2 YFSETQ. As DNA, the CDR3 is TGCGCCAGCAGTCTCGGACAGGGAGTGTCCGGGGAGCTGTTTTTT. Translated: CASSLGQGVSGELFF. Full variable domain (rest looked up from reference TRBV5-1 and TRBJ2-2): KAGVTQTPRYLIKTRGQQVTLSCSPISGHRSVSWYQQTPGQGLQFLFEYFSETQRNKGNFPGRFSGRQFSNSRSEMNVSTLELGDSALYLCASSLGQGVSGELFFGEGSRLTVL.

This clonotype was seen repeatedly, ten times or more. The rearrangement joins TRBV7-9 to TRBJ1-2; tentative D call: TRBD1 (5 bases). Per germline, CDR1 SEHNR and CDR2 FQNEAQ (reference sequence). The germline V and J ends were trimmed by 7 bases and 6 bases, with 12 bases remaining between them. This CDR3 is built from 12 residues. The CDR3 spells CASNSGLDGYTF. In DNA, the CDR3 is TGTGCCAGCAACTCAGGGCTGGATGGCTACACCTTC.

This clonotype was found many times. The chain has TRBV5-1 and TRBJ2-7; D is unresolved. There are 12 residues in the CDR3. V lost 7 bases to trimming and J lost 3 bases, with 11 bases between them. The V gene's germline CDR1 is SGHRS and CDR2 YFSETQ. CDR3 DNA: TGCGCCAGCGCACCATCTAGCTACGAGCAGTACTTC. Translated: CASAPSSYEQYF.

This clonotype has a count of ten or more. The chain carries TRBV7-9 and TRBJ1-1, with a weak D call TRBD1 (5 bases). The CDR3 has 15 residues. V gave up 5 bases and J gave up 1 base, with 14 bases separating them. Germline values: CDR1 SEHNR, CDR2 FQNEAQ (reference sequence). The CDR3 nucleotides read TGTGCCAGCAGCCTTGGAGGGGCCAGGAACACTGAAGCTTTCTTT. Its protein is CASSLGGARNTEAFF.

The genes are TRBV9 and TRBJ2-5; D may be TRBD2 (5 bases). The germline gives CDR1 SGDLS, CDR2 YYNGEE. The CDR3 has 13 amino acids. V was cut by 2 bases and J by 4 bases, with 9 bases left in between. CDR3 loop: CASSVSGGETQYF. CDR3 in DNA: TGTGCCAGCAGCGTGTCAGGAGGAGAGACCCAGTACTTC.

This clonotype was seen at least ten times. V and J are TRBV12-3 or TRBV12-4 and TRBJ1-1; 10 nucleotides agree with TRBD1. The trim removed 6 bases at V and 4 bases at J, leaving 2 bases unmatched. There are 13 residues in the CDR3. As DNA, the CDR3 is TGTGCCAGCAGCCGGACAGGGGGCACTGAAGCTTTCTTT. It translates to CASSRTGGTEAFF.

This clonotype was seen many times. This sequence joins TRBV6-6 and TRBJ1-1; 8 bases line up with TRBD1. This CDR3 has 15 residues. Germline V CDR1 and CDR2: MNHNY, SVGAGI (reference sequence). V was pared by 2 bases and J by 4 bases, with 6 bases of the junction left unmatched. The CDR3 DNA is TGTGCCAGCAGTTACAAGGACAGGGTGAGCACTGAAGCTTTCTTT. Its translation is CASSYKDRVSTEAFF.

Relative to its sample, this clonotype is medium-sized. The rearrangement links TRBV18 to TRBJ1-1; possibly TRBD1 for D (6 bases). The length of the CDR3 is 14 residues. The germline V gene has CDR1 KGHSH and CDR2 LQKENI. The V and J ends lost 8 bases and 2 bases respectively, with 15 bases between them. CDR3 nucleotide sequence: TGTGCCAGCAGTCCCCAGACAGGTAACACTGAAGCTTTCTTT. This translates into CASSPQTGNTEAFF.

The table lists this clonotype with many counts. The rearrangement joins TRBV5-1 to TRBJ2-1; the match to TRBD2 covers 12 bases. CDR1 and CDR2 (germline): SGHRS, YFSETQ. Trimming removed 2 bases from V and 7 bases from J; junction bases left unmatched: 4. CDR3 length: 15 residues. CDR3 bases: TGCGCCAGCAGCTTCTCGACTAGCGGGAGAAATGAGCAGTTCTTC. Its translation is CASSFSTSGRNEQFF.

This clonotype was seen repeatedly, ten times or more. The rearrangement uses TRBV9 and TRBJ2-7; D may match TRBD1 or TRBD2 (7 bases each). The CDR3 is made up of 14 amino acids. Germline CDR1 and CDR2: SGDLS and YYNGEE. V lost 3 bases and J 3 bases, leaving 13 bases between the germline ends. CDR3 sequence: CASSAGGGGYEQYF. The CDR3 coding sequence is TGTGCCAGCAGCGCAGGGGGGGGAGGCTACGAGCAGTACTTC.

This clonotype occurred many times. The chain combines TRBV6-5 with TRBJ1-5; the D is unclear. CDR3 size: 15 residues. Germline V lookup: CDR1 MNHEY, CDR2 SVGAGI. The V gene lost 4 bases and the J gene lost 4 bases, with 14 bases spanning the gap. The chain's CDR3 is CASSLHQKGNQPQHF. In nucleotides, the CDR3 is TGTGCCAGCAGTTTGCACCAAAAGGGAAATCAGCCCCAGCATTTT.

This clonotype was detected ten times or more. The chain employs TRBV20-1 and TRBJ2-1, with 7 bases aligning to TRBD1. CDR1 is DFQATT, CDR2 SNEGSKA, per germline (reference sequence). The CDR3 has 15 amino acids. Trimming took 0 bases from V and 5 from J; bases not matched to a gene: 7. CDR3 protein: CSARDWTTGHNEQFF. The DNA for the CDR3 is TGCAGTGCTAGAGATTGGACGACAGGGCACAATGAGCAGTTCTTC.

Points on this clonotype: With a much larger clone just one base away, this may be a read error. The rearrangement uses TRBV18 and TRBJ1-1, with D hard to call. The germline V gene encodes CDR1 KGHSH and CDR2 LQKENI. Trimming removed 4 bases at V and 4 bases at J, with 16 bases between. The CDR3 length is 15 residues. CDR3: CASSHSRSLGTEAFF. CDR3 sequence (DNA): TGTGCCAGCTCACACTCCAGGAGCTTGGGCACTGAAGCTTTCTTT.

This clonotype came up many times. The chain couples TRBV18 to TRBJ2-1, with TRBD2 matching over 8 bases. This CDR3 region has 14 residues. From germline, CDR1 is KGHSH and CDR2 LQKENI. V was pared by 3 bases and J by 2 bases, with 0 bases of the junction left unmatched. The CDR3 nucleotides read TGTGCCAGCTCACCGGGACTAGCCTACAATGAGCAGTTCTTC. Its protein is CASSPGLAYNEQFF.

This clonotype was found a few times. V is TRBV6-5 and J is TRBJ1-5, with D perhaps TRBD1 (5 bases). Trimming took 4 bases from V and 6 from J, leaving 16 bases between them. From germline, CDR1 is MNHEY and CDR2 SVGAGI. The CDR3 has 15 amino acids. The CDR3 loop is CASSSPGLGGQPQHF. For the CDR3, the DNA is TGTGCCAGCAGTTCCCCCGGGCTTGGGGGTCAGCCCCAGCATTTT.

This clonotype was recorded at least ten times. This chain connects TRBV20-1 to TRBJ2-3; the D is unclear. V was cut by 2 bases and J by 2 bases, with 5 bases left in between. The CDR3 length is 12 residues. Germline V gene sequence: CDR1 DFQATT, CDR2 SNEGSKA (reference sequence). The CDR3 region is CSARINTDTQYF. The CDR3 nucleotides are TGCAGTGCTAGAATCAACACAGATACGCAGTATTTT.

As concerns this clonotype: Possible read error: a much larger clone is one base away. The rearrangement joins TRBV5-5 to TRBJ2-1; D is ambiguous. Germline V gene data show CDR1 as SGHKS and CDR2 as YYEKEE (reference sequence). V lost 4 bases and J 6 bases, leaving 20 bases between the germline ends. There are 16 residues in the CDR3. CDR3 sequence reads: CASSLSQGYGRNEQFF. The CDR3 region has the DNA TGTGCCAGCAGCCTTAGCCAAGGGTATGGCCGCAATGAGCAGTTCTTC. The whole variable domain, filled in from reference TRBV5-5 and TRBJ2-1, reads DAGVTQSPTHLIKTRGQQVTLRCSPISGHKSVSWYQQVLGQGPQFIFQYYEKEERGRGNFPDRFSARQFPNYSSELNVNALLLGDSALYLCASSLSQGYGRNEQFFGPGTRLTVL.

In this sample, this clonotype turned up many times. This chain links TRBV4-1 with TRBJ1-2, with a weak D call TRBD1 (6 bases). The V gene's germline CDR1 is MGHRA and CDR2 YSYEKL. V gave up 1 base and J gave up 8 bases, with 29 bases separating them. The CDR3 is made up of 19 amino acids. The CDR3 DNA reads as TGCGCCAGCAGCCAAGCGTGGAAGGTCGGGGGCCCCAGAGGTGACGGCTACACCTTC. Translation gives CASSQAWKVGGPRGDGYTF.

This clonotype was seen at least ten times. The J gene is TRBJ2-1, the V gene TRBV25-1; D perhaps matches TRBD2 (6 bases). V lost 11 bases and J 7 bases, leaving 9 bases between the germline ends. CDR3 length: 10 amino acids. Germline CDR1 and CDR2: MGHDK and SYGVNS. In DNA, the CDR3 is TGTGCCTCCCGGGGGAATGAGCAGTTCTTC. This translates into CASRGNEQFF.

This clonotype was detected ten times or more. The chain uses TRBV12-3 or TRBV12-4 and TRBJ2-7; 11 nucleotides align to TRBD2. CDR3 length: 16 amino acids. V was pared by 5 bases and J by 5 bases, with 11 bases of the junction left unmatched. CDR3 sequence: CASSTLMGLAEDEQYF. The CDR3 DNA reads as TGTGCCAGCAGTACCCTGATGGGACTAGCGGAAGACGAGCAGTACTTC.